The 5 T cell receptor beta chains below all came from one sample that was sequenced in a study of blood T cell repertoires in COVID-19. Using immunoSEQ multiplex PCR, the repertoire was profiled, and TCRdb retains in-frame clones only, with some absent. The sample gives roughly 66,000 clones, roughly 80% of which show up once; 5% to 8% is in the top ten. The material sequenced was peripheral blood. These receptors all come from a man aged 55 to 70 with acute or convalescent COVID-19.

The V and J genes are TRBV2 and TRBJ1-3; no definite D call. Per the germline V gene, CDR1 is SNHLY and CDR2 is FYNNEI. V was trimmed by 4 bases and J by 2 bases, leaving 3 bases between them. The CDR3 sequence is 12 residues long. CDR3 protein: CASSVAGNTIYF. In DNA, the CDR3 is TGTGCCAGCAGTGTCGCTGGAAACACCATATATTTT.

This clone was observed once. V and J are TRBV4-3 and TRBJ2-1; D is perhaps TRBD1 (5 bases). CDR1 is LGHNA and CDR2 is YSLEER in the germline V gene. The CDR3 has 15 amino acids. Trimming pared 1 base from V and 8 bases from J, leaving 15 bases between. The DNA of the CDR3 is TGCGCCAGCAGCCAAGTCGGGCAGGGTTTTGATGAGCAGTTCTTC. Amino acid sequence: CASSQVGQGFDEQFF.

This clone has a single count. The chain combines TRBV5-6 with TRBJ1-2; TRBD1 matches 9 bases. Germline assignment: CDR1 SGHDT and CDR2 YYEEEE. Trimming took 4 bases from V and 8 from J; bases not matched to a gene: 9. The CDR3 spans 14 residues. Written as DNA, the CDR3 is TGTGCCAGCAGCGCGGGACAGGGAAAGTTAGGCTACACCTTC. This sequence encodes CASSAGQGKLGYTF.

The DNA for the CDR3 is TGTGCCAGCAGCTTACGGGACAGGGACACCAATGAGCAGTTCTTC. Protein product: CASSLRDRDTNEQFF. The V gene is TRBV7-6, the J gene TRBJ2-1, with TRBD1 matching over 9 bases. Germline assignment: CDR1 SGHVS and CDR2 FNYEAQ. Trimming removed 2 bases from V and 6 bases from J; junction bases left unmatched: 5. The CDR3 extends over 15 amino acids.

V is TRBV6-5 and J is TRBJ1-2, with TRBD1 identical over 8 bases. The germline V gene encodes CDR1 MNHEY and CDR2 SVGAGI. The trim removed 5 bases at V and 4 bases at J, leaving 6 bases unmatched. The CDR3 has 14 residues. In DNA, the CDR3 is TGTGCCAGCAGTCCAGGGGGCTCTACCTATGGCTACACCTTC. Its protein product is CASSPGGSTYGYTF.